Listed below are T cell receptor beta chains from one sample, sequenced in a study of T-cell reconstitution after alpha-beta-depleted transplantation in children. TCRdb redid the calling of the PCR reads with MiXCR, one entry per CDR3 protein. Of some 550,000 distinct CDR3 sequences listed, 20% to 25% were seen once; the top ten hold roughly 13%. The material was PBMCs, mostly from graft donor cells, obtained 360 days after TCRalphabeta/CD19-depleted stem cell transplant. All receptors derive from a boy under two years old who had a stem cell transplant for acute myeloid leukemia, so the T cells may come from the graft donor. Each CDR3 is given with its conserved first and last residue. A D gene is named only where the DNA matches it firmly. Only some rows state a clone size, as once, few, many or a class for expanded clones.

j_gene: TRBJ2-3
d_gene: -
abundance: once
v_gene: TRBV5-1
CDR3aa: CASSSLGSTQYF
CDR3nt: TGCGCCAGCAGCTCCCTGGGATCTACGCAGTATTTT

j_gene: TRBJ2-7
d_gene: -
abundance: few
v_gene: TRBV10-3
CDR3aa: CAISDSGWGSSYEQYF
CDR3nt: TGTGCCATCAGTGACTCCGGGTGGGGAAGCTCCTACGAGCAGTACTTC

j_gene: TRBJ2-3
d_gene: -
abundance: many
v_gene: TRBV29-1
CDR3aa: CSVFIRTVNTQYF
CDR3nt: TGCAGCGTTTTTATCCGGACAGTCAATACGCAGTATTTT

j_gene: TRBJ1-6
d_gene: TRBD1
abundance: many
v_gene: TRBV6-5
CDR3aa: CASSYRDRDSPLHF
CDR3nt: TGTGCCAGCAGTTACCGGGACAGGGATTCACCCCTCCACTTT

j_gene: TRBJ2-1
d_gene: -
abundance: -
v_gene: TRBV12-5
CDR3aa: CASGLVSNEQFF
CDR3nt: TGTGCTAGTGGTTTGGTAAGCAATGAGCAGTTCTTC

j_gene: TRBJ1-2
d_gene: -
abundance: many
v_gene: TRBV12-3/TRBV12-4
CDR3aa: CASSATGAANYGYTF
CDR3nt: TGTGCCAGCAGTGCCACCGGGGCCGCTAACTATGGCTACACCTTC

j_gene: TRBJ1-2
d_gene: -
abundance: -
v_gene: TRBV12-3/TRBV12-4
CDR3aa: CASSLDRVSGHYGYTF
CDR3nt: TGTGCCAGCAGTTTAGATAGGGTCAGTGGGCACTATGGCTACACCTTC

j_gene: TRBJ2-6
d_gene: TRBD1
abundance: few
v_gene: TRBV20-1
CDR3aa: CSAPRTGSKAGANVLTF
CDR3nt: TGCAGTGCTCCGCGGACAGGATCGAAGGCTGGGGCCAACGTCCTGACTTTC

j_gene: TRBJ2-7
d_gene: -
abundance: few
v_gene: TRBV10-3
CDR3aa: CATLKWVGGSGAEQYF
CDR3nt: TGTGCCACCCTCAAATGGGTCGGGGGTTCTGGGGCCGAGCAGTACTTC

j_gene: TRBJ1-2
d_gene: -
abundance: -
v_gene: TRBV6-1
CDR3aa: CASIYSYKPLYGYTF
CDR3nt: TGTGCCAGCATCTACAGCTACAAACCCCTCTATGGCTACACCTTC

j_gene: TRBJ2-3
d_gene: -
abundance: -
v_gene: TRBV27
CDR3aa: CASTVDVSTDTQYF
CDR3nt: TGTGCCAGCACCGTGGACGTTAGCACAGATACGCAGTATTTT

j_gene: TRBJ1-1
d_gene: -
abundance: few
v_gene: TRBV29-1
CDR3aa: CSVGGGIYAFF
CDR3nt: TGCAGCGTGGGGGGAGGGATCTACGCTTTCTTT

j_gene: TRBJ1-2
d_gene: -
abundance: -
v_gene: TRBV29-1
CDR3aa: CSVSVGANYGYTF
CDR3nt: TGCAGCGTTAGCGTCGGGGCCAACTATGGCTACACCTTC

j_gene: TRBJ1-1
d_gene: -
abundance: few
v_gene: TRBV7-2
CDR3aa: CASSLIRGKAFF
CDR3nt: TGTGCCAGCAGCTTAATTAGAGGGAAGGCTTTCTTT

j_gene: TRBJ2-2
d_gene: -
abundance: many
v_gene: TRBV12-3/TRBV12-4
CDR3aa: CASSPPPGLNTGELFF
CDR3nt: TGTGCCAGCAGTCCCCCCCCCGGACTCAACACCGGGGAGCTGTTTTTT

j_gene: TRBJ2-2
d_gene: -
abundance: -
v_gene: TRBV20-1
CDR3aa: CSARRPGSNTGELFF
CDR3nt: TGCAGTGCTAGACGCCCTGGGTCGAACACCGGGGAGCTGTTTTTT

j_gene: TRBJ2-7
d_gene: -
abundance: many
v_gene: TRBV7-2
CDR3aa: CASSLTGIEQYF
CDR3nt: TGTGCCAGCAGCTTAACGGGGATTGAGCAGTACTTC

j_gene: TRBJ2-1
d_gene: -
abundance: -
v_gene: TRBV28
CDR3aa: CASSSTSYRRVYNEQFF
CDR3nt: TGTGCCAGCAGTTCCACAAGTTATCGTAGGGTTTACAATGAGCAGTTCTTC

j_gene: TRBJ2-5
d_gene: -
abundance: many
v_gene: TRBV4-1
CDR3aa: CASSQSGGPETQYF
CDR3nt: TGCGCCAGCAGCCAGAGTGGGGGCCCAGAGACCCAGTACTTC

j_gene: TRBJ2-7
d_gene: -
abundance: many
v_gene: TRBV28
CDR3aa: CASSGAQGGQGEQYF
CDR3nt: TGTGCCAGCAGCGGCGCCCAGGGTGGCCAGGGAGAGCAGTACTTC

j_gene: TRBJ2-1
d_gene: -
abundance: few
v_gene: TRBV7-8
CDR3aa: CASNMGSYNEQFF
CDR3nt: TGTGCCAGCAACATGGGCTCGTACAATGAGCAGTTCTTC

j_gene: TRBJ1-5
d_gene: TRBD1
abundance: -
v_gene: TRBV20-1
CDR3aa: CSAGPGQGWQPQHF
CDR3nt: TGCAGTGCCGGGCCGGGACAGGGTTGGCAGCCCCAGCATTTT

j_gene: TRBJ1-1
d_gene: -
abundance: -
v_gene: TRBV24-1
CDR3aa: CATSDFRTVALEAFF
CDR3nt: TGTGCCACCAGTGATTTCCGAACTGTTGCGTTAGAAGCTTTCTTT

j_gene: TRBJ2-3
d_gene: -
abundance: -
v_gene: TRBV15
CDR3aa: CATSRVSSHTDTQYF
CDR3nt: TGTGCCACCAGCAGAGTATCATCCCACACAGATACGCAGTATTTT

j_gene: TRBJ2-3
d_gene: -
abundance: once
v_gene: TRBV6-1
CDR3aa: CASHSYPGAYQGGDTQYF
CDR3nt: TGTGCCAGCCACTCTTATCCCGGGGCGTATCAGGGGGGAGATACGCAGTATTTT

j_gene: TRBJ2-2
d_gene: TRBD1
abundance: -
v_gene: TRBV5-1
CDR3aa: CARDLGSVGTDTGELFF
CDR3nt: TGCGCCAGGGATTTAGGGTCCGTCGGGACAGACACCGGGGAGCTGTTTTTT

j_gene: TRBJ1-4
d_gene: -
abundance: many
v_gene: TRBV12-3/TRBV12-4
CDR3aa: CASSPQDLRVGEKLFF
CDR3nt: TGTGCCAGCAGTCCCCAGGACCTGAGAGTGGGTGAAAAACTGTTTTTT

j_gene: TRBJ2-2
d_gene: -
abundance: few
v_gene: TRBV9
CDR3aa: CASSPPNPNTGELFF
CDR3nt: TGTGCCAGCAGCCCCCCCAACCCGAACACCGGGGAGCTGTTTTTT

j_gene: TRBJ1-6
d_gene: -
abundance: few
v_gene: TRBV4-3
CDR3aa: CASSHGRSSYNSPLHF
CDR3nt: TGCGCCAGCAGCCATGGTCGGAGCTCCTATAATTCACCCCTCCACTTT

j_gene: TRBJ2-5
d_gene: -
abundance: few
v_gene: TRBV20-1
CDR3aa: CSAIPREAQETQYF
CDR3nt: TGCAGTGCTATTCCCAGGGAGGCCCAAGAGACCCAGTACTTC

j_gene: TRBJ1-1
d_gene: -
abundance: many
v_gene: TRBV10-2
CDR3aa: CASSESSRGGTEAFF
CDR3nt: TGCGCCAGCAGTGAGTCGAGTAGAGGAGGGACTGAAGCTTTCTTT

j_gene: TRBJ2-7
d_gene: -
abundance: -
v_gene: TRBV30
CDR3aa: CASLRTPYEQYF
CDR3nt: TGTGCCTCGCTCAGGACACCCTACGAGCAGTACTTC

j_gene: TRBJ1-1
d_gene: -
abundance: -
v_gene: TRBV4-3
CDR3aa: CASSQEIAGSTEAFF
CDR3nt: TGCGCCAGCAGCCAAGAAATAGCAGGGAGCACTGAAGCTTTCTTT

j_gene: TRBJ1-1
d_gene: TRBD1
abundance: few
v_gene: TRBV29-1
CDR3aa: CSGIGTGGNTEAFF
CDR3nt: TGCAGCGGCATCGGGACAGGGGGGAACACTGAAGCTTTCTTT

j_gene: TRBJ2-5
d_gene: -
abundance: -
v_gene: TRBV20-1
CDR3aa: CSAWGGREETQYF
CDR3nt: TGCAGTGCTTGGGGGGGCAGAGAAGAGACCCAGTACTTC

j_gene: TRBJ2-4
d_gene: TRBD1
abundance: -
v_gene: TRBV28
CDR3aa: CASRTLDRDNIQYF
CDR3nt: TGTGCCAGCAGAACCCTGGACAGGGACAACATTCAGTACTTC

j_gene: TRBJ2-7
d_gene: TRBD1
abundance: -
v_gene: TRBV6-1
CDR3aa: CATSDRAIDEQYF
CDR3nt: TGTGCCACCTCCGACAGGGCTATCGACGAGCAGTACTTC

j_gene: TRBJ2-5
d_gene: -
abundance: few
v_gene: TRBV5-6
CDR3aa: CASSLMQETQYF
CDR3nt: TGTGCCAGCAGCCTGATGCAAGAGACCCAGTACTTC

j_gene: TRBJ2-2
d_gene: TRBD1
abundance: once
v_gene: TRBV5-1
CDR3aa: CASSPIRTGVIGELFF
CDR3nt: TGCGCCAGCAGCCCTATACGGACAGGGGTCATAGGGGAGCTGTTTTTT

j_gene: TRBJ2-5
d_gene: TRBD1
abundance: few
v_gene: TRBV25-1
CDR3aa: CASSETTGVRETQYF
CDR3nt: TGTGCCAGCAGTGAGACAACAGGGGTAAGGGAGACCCAGTACTTC

j_gene: TRBJ2-1
d_gene: -
abundance: many
v_gene: TRBV12-3/TRBV12-4
CDR3aa: CASSWGASGTEQFF
CDR3nt: TGTGCCAGCAGTTGGGGGGCTTCCGGGACAGAGCAGTTCTTC

j_gene: TRBJ1-1
d_gene: TRBD1
abundance: many
v_gene: TRBV7-3
CDR3aa: CASSPRDRAWGNTEAFF
CDR3nt: TGTGCCAGCAGCCCCCGGGACAGGGCGTGGGGGAACACTGAAGCTTTCTTT

j_gene: TRBJ1-2
d_gene: -
abundance: many
v_gene: TRBV5-1
CDR3aa: CASSLAQRRSRDYGYTF
CDR3nt: TGCGCCAGCAGCTTGGCGCAGCGCCGAAGTCGGGACTATGGCTACACCTTC

j_gene: TRBJ2-5
d_gene: -
abundance: few
v_gene: TRBV24-1
CDR3aa: CATSDFQETQYF
CDR3nt: TGTGCCACCAGTGATTTTCAAGAGACCCAGTACTTC